This TCR beta chain originates from a study of early T cells in non-severe SARS-CoV-2 infection. As concerns this clonotype: One junction end disagrees with the germline gene, perhaps due to a read error.

Molecules of cDNA were individually given unique molecular identifiers that were attached to them. Each CDR3 protein is one row after TCRdb ran MiXCR on the 5' RACE reads. The sample contains approximately 98,000 distinct CDR3 sequences, 12% of which appear only once. The germline gives CDR1 MNHEY, CDR2 SVGAGI. The CDR3 runs 15 residues. This chain connects TRBV6-5 to TRBJ2-3, with D hard to call. This TCR was sampled from an adult who was a healthcare worker with PCR-confirmed SARS-CoV-2 infection or an uninfected control (not recorded which). Sequencing was performed on whole blood. Here the CDR3 reads CAGRRLGNDADTQYF. In DNA form, the CDR3 reads TGTGCCGGCAGGCGCCTTGGCAACGACGCAGATACGCAGTATTTT.